This T cell receptor beta chain was recovered during a study of Ad26.COV2.S vaccination and SARS-CoV-2 variants. CDR3 size: 15 residues. The V gene end was trimmed by 8 bases and the J gene end by 2 bases; junction bases not matched to a gene: 9. Per germline, CDR1 KGHSH and CDR2 LQKENI. Treatment here: some 20 received Ad26.COV2.S at low or high dose, single or two shots; a few received placebo; per-sample allocation not given. Following the first vaccine or placebo injection, samples were taken on day 63. Generated by immunoSEQ multiplex PCR, the TCRdb table keeps only in-frame clones and is missing some. The table lists fewer than 400,000 clones, approximately 86% of them singletons.

The source of this sequence is a person between 18 and 65 years old who received the Ad26.COV2.S COVID-19 vaccine or a placebo. The specimen comprised peripheral blood, sampled in a trial of Ad26.COV2.S vaccine versus placebo. The chain joins TRBV18 to TRBJ2-3, with TRBD2 matching over 8 bases. For the CDR3, the DNA is TGTGCCAGCCGACCGGGGGGGCGGCCCACAGATACGCAGTATTTT. It codes for CASRPGGRPTDTQYF.